This T cell receptor (beta chain) appears in the sequencing data of a study of response to subunit inactivated influenza vaccine. This clonotype was found a few times. TCRdb re-called the RT-PCR reads with MiXCR, one entry per CDR3 protein. This table has more than 550,000 distinct CDR3 sequences, around 11% appearing once. The same specimen was also included in a second study, on T cells expressing NK-cell markers. This second study notes: Libraries used 5'RACE template switching adding universal primer site and UMIs.

The starting material was PBMCs from blood, obtained on the day of vaccination. The sequence derives from a man in his fifties or sixties who received an inactivated influenza vaccine.

The CDR3 protein is CASSLSGTSGSRETQYF. CDR3 sequence (DNA): TGTGCCAGCAGCCTAAGTGGGACTAGCGGGAGTCGAGAGACCCAGTACTTC. The chain combines TRBV7-9 with TRBJ2-5, with 14 bases fitting TRBD2. The CDR3 covers 17 residues. Per the germline V gene, CDR1 is SEHNR and CDR2 is FQNEAQ (reference sequence). V shed 5 bases and J 4 bases; nucleotides not matched to a gene: 9.